One and the same sample provided the 21 T cell receptor beta chains below, sequenced in a study of blood T cell repertoires in COVID-19. The data were produced by immunoSEQ multiplex PCR, yet TCRdb's version contains in-frame clones alone and is incomplete. The table shows tens of thousands of clones, with more than 75% occurring only once. Sequencing was carried out using peripheral blood. All receptors come from a man between 70 and 80 years old with acute or convalescent COVID-19.

The chain combines TRBV24-1 with TRBJ2-7, with 10 bases fitting TRBD1. The germline gives CDR1 KGHDR, CDR2 SFDVKD. The CDR3 runs to 18 residues. Germline trimming cut 2 bases from V and 5 bases from J; bases unmatched to any gene: 14. CDR3 residues: CATSDSNPRDRGNHEQYF. In nucleotides, the CDR3 is TGTGCCACCAGTGATTCAAATCCCCGGGACAGGGGTAATCACGAGCAGTACTTC.

The chain recombines TRBV7-2 with TRBJ2-1; 8 positions match TRBD2. V lost 7 bases and J lost 2; bases outside the gene matches: 10. From germline, CDR1 is SGHTA and CDR2 FQGNSA. The CDR3 totals 16 residues. CDR3 nucleotide sequence: TGTGCCAGCATCCACCTTTCGGGGGGGGCCTACAATGAGCAGTTCTTC. Translation: CASIHLSGGAYNEQFF.

This clone came up a few times. The chain combines TRBV15 with TRBJ1-6, with D tentatively TRBD1 (6 bases). V was clipped by 0 bases and J by 13 bases, with 19 bases between them. The CDR3 length is 16 residues. Germline V gives CDR1 LNHNV, CDR2 YYDKDF (reference sequence). CDR3 DNA sequence: TGTGCCACCAGCAGAGAAATTACAGGGTCTGGAGTCCCCCTCCACTTT. The encoded protein is CATSREITGSGVPLHF.

This rearrangement joins TRBV30 to TRBJ1-2; 7 bases agree with TRBD1. CDR1 is GTSNPN and CDR2 is SVGIG in the germline V gene (reference sequence). J was trimmed by 6 bases and V by 2 bases; bases with no gene match: 6. This CDR3 region has 13 residues. DNA of the CDR3: TGTGCCTGGAGTTTGGGACAGAAAAATGGCTACACCTTC. This codes for CAWSLGQKNGYTF.

The J gene is TRBJ1-4, the V gene TRBV18, with D possibly matching TRBD1 (5 bases). The CDR3 covers 14 residues. V lost 1 base to trimming and J lost 6 bases, with 9 bases between them. Germline CDR1 is KGHSH and CDR2 is LQKENI. The CDR3 region is CASSPQWGDEKLFF. The DNA of the CDR3 is TGTGCCAGCTCACCACAATGGGGCGATGAAAAACTGTTTTTT.

This chain connects TRBV23-1 to TRBJ1-6; 8 bases are a match to TRBD1. TRBV23-1 is an open reading frame, and its role is uncertain. J was trimmed by 5 bases and V by 4 bases; bases with no gene match: 4. The CDR3 is 15 amino acids. CDR3 nucleotide sequence: TGCGCCAGCAGTCTGACAGGGGATGATAATTCACCCCTCCACTTT. Translated, it gives CASSLTGDDNSPLHF.

The rearrangement joins TRBV4-1 to TRBJ2-2; tentative D call: TRBD1 (5 bases). V was clipped by 0 bases and J by 8 bases, with 16 bases between them. The CDR3 is 16 amino acids. Germline CDR1 reads MGHRA; CDR2 reads YSYEKL. The CDR3 is CASSQEYRLAGGELFF. CDR3 sequence (DNA): TGCGCCAGCAGCCAAGAATACAGGTTGGCAGGGGGGGAGCTGTTTTTT.

The rearrangement uses TRBV2 and TRBJ2-5, with 13 positions matching TRBD2. CDR3 length: 15 residues. CDR1 is SNHLY and CDR2 is FYNNEI in the germline V gene. V lost 4 bases, J lost 5 bases, and 4 bases stayed unmatched. CDR3 amino acids: CASSGLAGGRETQYF. The DNA for the CDR3 is TGTGCCAGCAGTGGACTAGCGGGGGGTCGGGAGACCCAGTACTTC. Full variable domain (rest looked up from reference TRBV2 and TRBJ2-5): EPEVTQTPSHQVTQMGQEVILRCVPISNHLYFYWYRQILGQKVEFLVSFYNNEISEKSEIFDDQFSVERPDGSNFTLKIRSTKLEDSAMYFCASSGLAGGRETQYFGPGTRLLVL.

This chain links TRBV4-3 with TRBJ1-6; TRBD1 matches at 7 bases. V lost 1 base and J lost 4; bases outside the gene matches: 10. The germline V gene encodes CDR1 LGHNA and CDR2 YSLEER. The CDR3 has 18 amino acids. CDR3 region: CASSQVPTGTAYNSPLHF. The CDR3 bases are TGCGCCAGCAGCCAAGTCCCGACCGGGACAGCATATAATTCACCCCTCCACTTT.

The rearrangement joins TRBV25-1 to TRBJ2-2; 7 nucleotides line up with TRBD1. Germline V lookup: CDR1 MGHDK, CDR2 SYGVNS. V gave up 5 bases and J gave up 5 bases; unmatched junction bases: 14. The CDR3 loop spans 17 amino acids. The CDR3 DNA reads TGTGCCAGCAGTCTCAGACAGGGCCAGGGGGATACCGGGGAGCTGTTTTTT. As protein: CASSLRQGQGDTGELFF.

This CDR3 reads CAWMARGRSPLHF. The CDR3 DNA follows: TGTGCCTGGATGGCCAGGGGGCGTTCACCCCTCCACTTT. This chain connects TRBV30 to TRBJ1-6, with TRBD1 identical over 8 bases. Germline assignment: CDR1 GTSNPN and CDR2 SVGIG (reference sequence). CDR3 length: 13 residues. With 4 bases clipped from V and 9 bases from J, the junction kept 5 bases outside the gene matches.

The chain recombines TRBV14 with TRBJ2-5; TRBD1 matches at 10 bases. After removal of 1 base from V and 9 bases from J, the junction contained 14 bases not matched to a gene. The length of the CDR3 is 17 residues. Germline V gives CDR1 SGHDN, CDR2 FVKESK. CDR3 residues: CASSQGPGTGAHLAQYF. The CDR3 DNA follows: TGTGCCAGCAGCCAAGGCCCCGGGACAGGGGCACATTTGGCCCAGTACTTC.

The rearrangement uses TRBV3-1 (or the pseudogene TRBV3-2) and TRBJ2-1, with 9 bases aligning to TRBD1. CDR1 is LGHDT and CDR2 is YNNKEL in the germline V gene (reference sequence). J lost 6 bases, V lost 1 base, and 7 bases had no gene match. The CDR3 covers 16 residues. The CDR3 is CASSQVDRGRANEQFF. CDR3 DNA: TGTGCCAGCAGCCAAGTGGACAGGGGACGGGCCAATGAGCAGTTCTTC.

The chain has TRBV6-2 or TRBV6-3 and TRBJ2-7; D unclear. Germline values: CDR1 MNHEY, CDR2 SVGEGT. The V end lost 0 bases, the J end lost 1 base, and 4 bases lay between the germline ends. CDR3 size: 13 residues. This CDR3 is CASSYSQSYEQYF. The DNA for the CDR3 is TGTGCCAGCAGTTACTCTCAATCCTACGAGCAGTACTTC.

The rearrangement uses TRBV7-9 and TRBJ1-2; D might be TRBD1 (6 bases). CDR1 is SEHNR and CDR2 is FQNEAQ in the germline V gene (reference sequence). V lost 3 bases and J 6 bases, leaving 11 bases between the germline ends. There are 13 residues in the CDR3. CDR3 nucleotide sequence: TGTGCCAGCAGCTTCCCAGGGGACCATGGCTACACCTTC. It encodes CASSFPGDHGYTF.

The chain joins TRBV6-5 to TRBJ1-1, with D possibly being TRBD1 (6 bases). In germline, CDR1 is MNHEY, CDR2 SVGAGI. Trimming shortened V by 0 bases and J by 1 base, and 9 bases separated the two germline ends. The CDR3 is 15 residues long. The CDR3 nucleotides are TGTGCCAGCAGTTACTCGCAGGGGACGAACACTGAAGCTTTCTTT. Translation: CASSYSQGTNTEAFF.

V is TRBV11-3 and J is TRBJ2-5; 8 nucleotides match TRBD1. With 5 bases clipped from V and 2 bases from J, the junction kept 7 bases outside the gene matches. The germline V gene has CDR1 SGHNT and CDR2 YENEEA. CDR3 length: 15 residues. CDR3 protein: CASSHGQGTQETQYF. The CDR3 coding sequence is TGTGCCAGCAGCCACGGACAGGGTACGCAAGAGACCCAGTACTTC.

A few counts support this clone. The genes are TRBV5-1 and TRBJ2-5; 11 nucleotides align to TRBD1. The CDR3 covers 16 residues. Germline-derived CDR1 and CDR2 are SGHRS and YFSETQ. V shed 4 bases and J 2 bases; nucleotides not matched to a gene: 7. The CDR3 coding sequence is TGCGCCAGCAGCGGCGGGACAGGGGGATATCAAGAGACCCAGTACTTC. It codes for CASSGGTGGYQETQYF. Supplemented by reference TRBV5-1 and TRBJ2-5, the full variable domain reads KAGVTQTPRYLIKTRGQQVTLSCSPISGHRSVSWYQQTPGQGLQFLFEYFSETQRNKGNFPGRFSGRQFSNSRSEMNVSTLELGDSALYLCASSGGTGGYQETQYFGPGTRLLVL.

This clone was recorded a few times. This chain connects TRBV30 to TRBJ1-5; D is undetermined. Looked up from germline, CDR1 is GTSNPN and CDR2 is SVGIG (reference sequence). This CDR3 region has 13 residues. The V gene lost 3 bases and the J gene lost 3 bases, with 9 bases spanning the gap. CDR3 loop: CAWSGGYNQPQHF. The CDR3 coding sequence is TGTGCCTGGAGCGGAGGTTACAATCAGCCCCAGCATTTT.

This clone was seen only a few times. The V gene is TRBV9, the J gene TRBJ2-1, with D hard to call. Germline loops: CDR1 SGDLS, CDR2 YYNGEE. V gave up 0 bases and J gave up 7 bases, with 8 bases separating them. This CDR3 spans 13 amino acids. CDR3 amino acids: CASSVGPQNEQFF. The CDR3 nucleotides are TGTGCCAGCAGCGTAGGACCACAGAATGAGCAGTTCTTC.

This rearrangement joins TRBV2 to TRBJ2-1, with 12 bases that match TRBD2. V dropped 6 bases and J dropped 0; count of bases not matched to a gene: 12. Per the germline V gene, CDR1 is SNHLY and CDR2 is FYNNEI. CDR3 length: 19 residues. The CDR3 nucleotides read TGTGCCAGCAGGTTTGGTTTGCTAGCGGGGGGGAGCTCCTACAATGAGCAGTTCTTC. Translation: CASRFGLLAGGSSYNEQFF.